The entry that follows covers one TCR beta chain sequence. The sample comes from a study of control samples from healthy donors and cancer patients. Profiled with immunoSEQ multiplex PCR; TCRdb holds only in-frame clones, not every one. The sample holds 55,000 to 75,000 clones, more than 70% seen once. CDR3 size: 17 residues. From germline, CDR1 is MDHEN and CDR2 SYDVKM. V shed 4 bases, J shed 1 base, and the junction held 6 bases outside the gene matches. Sequenced material: PBMCs. The TCR was taken from a woman in her forties or fifties with head and neck cancer. The rearrangement links TRBV28 to TRBJ2-3; 12 nucleotides agree with TRBD2. The CDR3 spells CASSSYRLAGGTDTQYF. The DNA of the CDR3 is TGTGCCAGCAGTTCCTACCGACTAGCGGGGGGCACAGATACGCAGTATTTT.